The present entry profiles one T cell receptor (beta chain) with its context. As handled by the study authors: Amplification of reference gene primers provided the estimated nucleated cell counts. Produced via immunoSEQ multiplex PCR; TCRdb's table is partial and in-frame only. That table supplies the V and J calls and clone size; D and trimming were determined from the DNA. This sample has about 260,000 clones, with nearly 90% found just once. The sample is drawn from a study of blood T cell repertoires in COVID-19. In the study overall: Specimens from acute and convalescent COVID-19 originated in the United States, Italy and Spain. From T cells, B-cell-depleted T cells, or PBMCs came the material, which was cDNA or gDNA.

The V gene lost 2 bases and the J gene lost 5 bases, with 16 bases spanning the gap. The CDR3 is made up of 15 amino acids. Germline V lookup: CDR1 SGHAT, CDR2 FQNNGV. Sequenced input: peripheral blood. The chain uses TRBV11-2 and TRBJ2-7, with D possibly TRBD2 on 6 matching bases. This clonotype was obtained from a human donor in a cohort sampled during active COVID-19. The CDR3 region is CASSLFFGGEDEQYF. The CDR3 DNA sequence: TGTGCCAGCAGCTTATTTTTCGGGGGAGAGGACGAGCAGTACTTC. Based on the CDR3 plus reference TRBV11-2 and TRBJ2-7, the full variable domain is EAGVAQSPRYKIIEKRQSVAFWCNPISGHATLYWYQQILGQGPKLLIQFQNNGVVDDSQLPKDRFSAERLKGVDSTLKIQPAKLEDSAVYLCASSLFFGGEDEQYFGPGTRLTVT.